Listed here are 11 T cell receptor beta chains from one sample, sequenced in a study of blood T cell repertoires in COVID-19. TCRdb's table, derived via immunoSEQ multiplex PCR, lists solely in-frame clones and lacks some. This table holds some 70,000 clones, 86% found once. Sequencing was done on a sample of peripheral blood. Every receptor here comes from a man aged 30-40 years with acute or convalescent COVID-19.

The J gene is TRBJ1-1, the V gene TRBV18, with 10 bases matching TRBD1. CDR1 KGHSH and CDR2 LQKENI come from the germline V gene. The CDR3 is made up of 19 amino acids. Trimming at V came to 4 bases and at J to 3 bases, leaving 17 bases not matched to a gene. The CDR3 reads CASSRLFGTGEGVDTEAFF. The DNA of the CDR3 is TGTGCCAGCTCACGGCTTTTTGGGACAGGGGAAGGGGTGGACACTGAAGCTTTCTTT.

The chain combines TRBV5-6 with TRBJ2-3; D is perhaps TRBD1 (5 bases). V lost 4 bases and J 5 bases, leaving 11 bases between the germline ends. Germline loops: CDR1 SGHDT, CDR2 YYEEEE. The CDR3 length is 13 residues. CDR3 sequence: CASSPGPKDTQYF. CDR3 DNA sequence: TGTGCCAGCAGCCCAGGGCCTAAAGATACGCAGTATTTT.

The chain uses TRBV14 and TRBJ2-7; the D is unclear. The CDR3 is made up of 16 amino acids. Trimming cost V 0 bases and J 2 bases, with 14 bases left between them. Per the germline V gene, CDR1 is SGHDN and CDR2 is FVKESK. This chain's CDR3 is CASSQDLWLPPYEQYF. The CDR3 nucleotides read TGTGCCAGCAGCCAAGATCTCTGGCTTCCCCCCTACGAGCAGTACTTC.

This sequence joins TRBV6-5 and TRBJ2-1; D remains ambiguous. V lost 2 bases and J 5 bases, leaving 7 bases between the germline ends. CDR1 and CDR2 from the germline V gene are MNHEY and SVGAGI. The CDR3 covers 13 residues. CDR3 loop: CASSYAINNEQFF. The CDR3 coding sequence is TGTGCCAGCAGTTACGCTATCAACAATGAGCAGTTCTTC.

Concerning this clone: This CDR3 is also generated by other DNA sequences in the sample. This rearrangement joins TRBV18 to TRBJ1-1; D unresolved. CDR1 and CDR2 (germline): KGHSH, LQKENI. This CDR3 is 13 amino acids long. Trimming pared 6 bases from V and 1 base from J, leaving 9 bases between. Here the CDR3 reads CASSPTGNTEAFF. CDR3 nucleotide sequence: TGTGCCAGCTCCCCTACCGGGAACACTGAAGCTTTCTTT.

This clone was recorded once. The chain joins TRBV7-2 to TRBJ2-7; 12 bases are a match to TRBD2. Germline trimming cut 4 bases from V and 5 bases from J; bases unmatched to any gene: 6. From germline, CDR1 is SGHTA and CDR2 FQGNSA. CDR3 size: 15 residues. For the CDR3, the DNA is TGTGCCAGCAGCTCTCAACTAGCGGGAGGTGACGAGCAGTACTTC. The encoded protein is CASSSQLAGGDEQYF.

This sequence joins TRBV5-1 and TRBJ2-2, with D possibly matching TRBD2 (5 bases). The CDR3 length is 15 residues. From germline, CDR1 is SGHRS and CDR2 YFSETQ. V lost 0 bases, J lost 9 bases, and 15 bases lay in between. This chain's CDR3 is CASSLDGSANRELFF. The CDR3, as DNA: TGCGCCAGCAGCTTGGATGGTAGCGCCAACCGGGAGCTGTTTTTT.

This chain connects TRBV18 to TRBJ1-2; TRBD1 agrees at 8 bases. J lost 7 bases, V lost 5 bases, and 6 bases had no gene match. Germline V lookup: CDR1 KGHSH, CDR2 LQKENI. This CDR3 is built from 13 residues. The CDR3 spells CASSLQGARGYTF. Written as DNA, the CDR3 is TGTGCCAGCTCATTGCAGGGGGCGCGTGGCTACACCTTC.

This clone was picked up a small number of times. The rearrangement links TRBV7-9 to TRBJ2-7; 9 bases agree with TRBD1. From germline, CDR1 is SEHNR and CDR2 FQNEAQ (reference sequence). The CDR3 is 15 residues long. Trimming removed 3 bases from V and 4 bases from J; junction bases left unmatched: 7. This CDR3 is CASSFSGDRVYEQYF. The CDR3 DNA sequence: TGTGCCAGCAGCTTTTCCGGGGACAGGGTTTACGAGCAGTACTTC.

Here the CDR3 DNA reads TGCGCCAGCAGCTTGAGTCTAGCCTTTGAGCAGTTCTTC. The encoded protein is CASSLSLAFEQFF. The chain joins TRBV5-1 to TRBJ2-1; D may be TRBD2 (5 bases). Trimming stripped 1 base from V and 9 bases from J, with 11 bases between. The V gene's germline CDR1 is SGHRS and CDR2 YFSETQ. The CDR3 covers 13 residues.

CDR3 loop: CASSDGGTGYEQYF. CDR3 in DNA: TGCGCCAGCAGTGATGGGGGGACGGGCTACGAGCAGTACTTC. The chain couples TRBV10-1 to TRBJ2-7; D possibly corresponds to TRBD2 (6 bases). V was clipped by 3 bases and J by 3 bases, with 12 bases between them. CDR1 is WNHNN, CDR2 SYGVQD, per germline (reference sequence). CDR3 length equals 14 residues.